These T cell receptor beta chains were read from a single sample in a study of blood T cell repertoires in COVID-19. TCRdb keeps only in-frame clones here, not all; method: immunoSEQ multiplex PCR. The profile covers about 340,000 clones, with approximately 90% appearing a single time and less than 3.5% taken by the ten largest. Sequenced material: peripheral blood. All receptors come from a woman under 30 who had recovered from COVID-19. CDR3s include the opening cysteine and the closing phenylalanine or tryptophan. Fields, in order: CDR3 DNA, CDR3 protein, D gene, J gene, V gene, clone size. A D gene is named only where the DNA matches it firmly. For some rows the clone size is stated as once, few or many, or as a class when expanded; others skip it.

DNA: TGTGCCAGCAGCTTGACTAGCGGGGGTGCCGCTCTCTACAATGAGCAGTTCTTC
CDR3: CASSLTSGGAALYNEQFF
D: TRBD2
J: TRBJ2-1
V: TRBV9
size: NA

DNA: TGTGCCAGCAGCTTAGGATTAGCGGGAGTCGAGACCCAGTACTTC
CDR3: CASSLGLAGVETQYF
D: TRBD2
J: TRBJ2-5
V: TRBV7-8
size: NA

DNA: TGTGCCAGCGGCTTATCCCGGTCTAGCGTTGAGCAGTTCTTC
CDR3: CASGLSRSSVEQFF
D: NA
J: TRBJ2-1
V: TRBV7-9
size: NA

DNA: TGTGCCAGCAGCCACCTAGCGACCCACCCCACAGATACGCAGTATTTT
CDR3: CASSHLATHPTDTQYF
D: NA
J: TRBJ2-3
V: TRBV5-5
size: NA

DNA: TGCGCCAGCAGCGCCCGACAGGGTGCGAGCACCGGGGAGCTGTTTTTT
CDR3: CASSARQGASTGELFF
D: TRBD1
J: TRBJ2-2
V: TRBV5-1
size: once

DNA: TGTGCCAGCAGCTTGGGACTAGCGGGAGCCTACAATGAGCAGTTCTTC
CDR3: CASSLGLAGAYNEQFF
D: TRBD2
J: TRBJ2-1
V: TRBV5-4
size: NA

DNA: TGCGCCAGCAGCCAAGAGGGGGCGGATGAGCAGTTCTTC
CDR3: CASSQEGADEQFF
D: NA
J: TRBJ2-1
V: TRBV4-3
size: NA

DNA: TGTGCCAGCAGCTCCCGACAGGGAGTAAGCAATGAGCAGTTCTTC
CDR3: CASSSRQGVSNEQFF
D: TRBD1
J: TRBJ2-1
V: TRBV7-9
size: NA

DNA: TGCAGTGCTAGTCTCCTTGGTGGTAGCGGGACCAGCTCCTACAATGAGCAGTTCTTC
CDR3: CSASLLGGSGTSSYNEQFF
D: TRBD2
J: TRBJ2-1
V: TRBV20-1
size: NA

DNA: TGTGCCTGGAGTGGGGGGGTGGGCACTGAAGCTTTCTTT
CDR3: CAWSGGVGTEAFF
D: NA
J: TRBJ1-1
V: TRBV30
size: NA

DNA: TGTGCCAGCTCACCAATATCTTCAGGGAACAGCCCTGAAGCTTTCTTT
CDR3: CASSPISSGNSPEAFF
D: NA
J: TRBJ1-1
V: TRBV18
size: NA